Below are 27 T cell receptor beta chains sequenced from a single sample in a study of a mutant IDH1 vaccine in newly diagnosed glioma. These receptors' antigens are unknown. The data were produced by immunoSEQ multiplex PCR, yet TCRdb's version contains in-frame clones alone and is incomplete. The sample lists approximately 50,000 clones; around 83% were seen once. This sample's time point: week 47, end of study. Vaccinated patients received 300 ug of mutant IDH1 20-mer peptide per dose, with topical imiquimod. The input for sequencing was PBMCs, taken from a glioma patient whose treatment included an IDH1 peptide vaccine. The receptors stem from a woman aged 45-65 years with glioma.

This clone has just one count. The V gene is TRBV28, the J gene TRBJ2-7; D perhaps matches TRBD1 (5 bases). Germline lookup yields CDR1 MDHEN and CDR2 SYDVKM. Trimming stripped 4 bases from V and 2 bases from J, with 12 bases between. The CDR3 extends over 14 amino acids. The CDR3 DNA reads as TGTGCCAGCAGTTCTTTCCCAGGGACCTACGAGCAGTACTTC. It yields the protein CASSSFPGTYEQYF.

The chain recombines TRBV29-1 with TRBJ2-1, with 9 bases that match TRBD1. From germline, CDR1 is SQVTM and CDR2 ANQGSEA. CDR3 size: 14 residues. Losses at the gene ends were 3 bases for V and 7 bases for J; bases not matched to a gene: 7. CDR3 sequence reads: CSVDLGTGKNEQFF. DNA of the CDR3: TGCAGCGTTGACCTAGGGACAGGGAAAAATGAGCAGTTCTTC.

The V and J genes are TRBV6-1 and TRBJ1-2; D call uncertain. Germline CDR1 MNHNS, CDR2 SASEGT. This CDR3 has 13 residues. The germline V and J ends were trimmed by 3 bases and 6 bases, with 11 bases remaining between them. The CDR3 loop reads CASSDVLGNGYTF. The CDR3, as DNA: TGTGCCAGCAGTGACGTTCTGGGGAATGGCTACACCTTC.

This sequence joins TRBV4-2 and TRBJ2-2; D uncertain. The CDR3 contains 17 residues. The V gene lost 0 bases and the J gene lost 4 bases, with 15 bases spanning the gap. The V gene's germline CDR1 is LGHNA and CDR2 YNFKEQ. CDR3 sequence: CASSQDPSGAGTGELFF. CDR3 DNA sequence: TGTGCCAGCAGCCAAGACCCGTCCGGCGCAGGCACCGGGGAGCTGTTTTTT.

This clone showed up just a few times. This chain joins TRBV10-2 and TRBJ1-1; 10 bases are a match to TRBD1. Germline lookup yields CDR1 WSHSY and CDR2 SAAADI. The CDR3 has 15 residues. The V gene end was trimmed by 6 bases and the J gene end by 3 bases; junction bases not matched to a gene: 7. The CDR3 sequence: CASRRGDRGYTEAFF. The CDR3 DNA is TGCGCCAGCAGGAGAGGGGACAGGGGATACACTGAAGCTTTCTTT.

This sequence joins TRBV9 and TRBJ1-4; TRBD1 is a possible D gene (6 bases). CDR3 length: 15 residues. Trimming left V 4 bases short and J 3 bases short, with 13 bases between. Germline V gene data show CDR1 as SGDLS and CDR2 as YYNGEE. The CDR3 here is CASSSTGWSNEKLFF. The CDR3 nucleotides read TGTGCCAGCAGCTCTACAGGGTGGTCTAATGAAAAACTGTTTTTT.

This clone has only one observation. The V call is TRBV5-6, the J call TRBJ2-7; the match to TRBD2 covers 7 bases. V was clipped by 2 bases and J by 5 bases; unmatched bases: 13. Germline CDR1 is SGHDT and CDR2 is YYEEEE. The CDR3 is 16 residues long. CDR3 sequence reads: CASSFNLGRVANEQYF. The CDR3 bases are TGTGCCAGCAGCTTCAATTTAGGGAGGGTAGCCAACGAGCAGTACTTC.

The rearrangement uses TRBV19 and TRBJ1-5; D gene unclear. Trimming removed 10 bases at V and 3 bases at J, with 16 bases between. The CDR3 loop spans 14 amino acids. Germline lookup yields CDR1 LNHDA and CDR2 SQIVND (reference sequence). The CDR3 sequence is CATQPQRNNQPQHF. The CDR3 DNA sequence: TGTGCCACTCAACCTCAGAGAAACAATCAGCCCCAGCATTTT.

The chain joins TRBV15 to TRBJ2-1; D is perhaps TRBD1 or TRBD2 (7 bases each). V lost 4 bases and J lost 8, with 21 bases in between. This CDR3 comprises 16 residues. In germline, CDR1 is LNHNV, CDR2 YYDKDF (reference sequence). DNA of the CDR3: TGTGCCACCAGCAAGGAGGGTGGGAGGGGGCTGGATGAGCAGTTCTTC. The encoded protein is CATSKEGGRGLDEQFF.

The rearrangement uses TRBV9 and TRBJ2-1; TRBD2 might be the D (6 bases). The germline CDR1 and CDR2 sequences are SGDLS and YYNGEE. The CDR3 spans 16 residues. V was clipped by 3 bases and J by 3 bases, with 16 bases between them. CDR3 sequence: CASSAKFQGGYNEQFF. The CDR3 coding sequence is TGTGCCAGCAGCGCAAAATTTCAGGGAGGCTACAATGAGCAGTTCTTC. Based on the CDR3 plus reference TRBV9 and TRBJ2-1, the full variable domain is DSGVTQTPKHLITATGQRVTLRCSPRSGDLSVYWYQQSLDQGLQFLIQYYNGEERAKGNILERFSAQQFPDLHSELNLSSLELGDSALYFCASSAKFQGGYNEQFFGPGTRLTVL.

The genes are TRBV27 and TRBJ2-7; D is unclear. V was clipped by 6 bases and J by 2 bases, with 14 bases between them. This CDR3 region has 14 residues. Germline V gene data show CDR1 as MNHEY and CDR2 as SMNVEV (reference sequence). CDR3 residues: CASRAENFAYEQYF. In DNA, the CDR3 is TGTGCCAGCAGGGCTGAAAATTTTGCCTACGAGCAGTACTTC.

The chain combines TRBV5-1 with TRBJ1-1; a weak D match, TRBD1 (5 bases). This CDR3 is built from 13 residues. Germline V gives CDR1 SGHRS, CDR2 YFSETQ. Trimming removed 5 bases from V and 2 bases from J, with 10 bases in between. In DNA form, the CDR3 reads TGCGCCAGCAGAACAGGCCCTAACACTGAAGCTTTCTTT. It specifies CASRTGPNTEAFF.

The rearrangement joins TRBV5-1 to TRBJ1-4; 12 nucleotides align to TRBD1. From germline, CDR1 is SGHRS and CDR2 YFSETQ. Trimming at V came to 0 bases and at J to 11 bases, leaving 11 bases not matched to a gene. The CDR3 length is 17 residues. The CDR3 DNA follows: TGCGCCAGCAGCTTGGGAGTCCGGGACAGGGGGCGCGGGAAACTGTTTTTT. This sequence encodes CASSLGVRDRGRGKLFF.

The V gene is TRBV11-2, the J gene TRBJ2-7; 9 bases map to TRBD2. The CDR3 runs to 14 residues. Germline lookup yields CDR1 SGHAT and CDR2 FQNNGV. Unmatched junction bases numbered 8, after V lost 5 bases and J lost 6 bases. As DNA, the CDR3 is TGTGCCAGCAGCCTAGGACTAGCGCGGAGCGAGCAGTACTTC. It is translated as CASSLGLARSEQYF.

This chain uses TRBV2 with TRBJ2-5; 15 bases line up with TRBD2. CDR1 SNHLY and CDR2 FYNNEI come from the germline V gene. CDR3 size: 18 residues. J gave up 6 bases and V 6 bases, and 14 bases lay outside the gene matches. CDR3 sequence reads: CASSPFGTSGGMGKTQYF. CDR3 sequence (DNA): TGTGCCAGCAGCCCCTTCGGGACTAGCGGGGGGATGGGAAAGACCCAGTACTTC.

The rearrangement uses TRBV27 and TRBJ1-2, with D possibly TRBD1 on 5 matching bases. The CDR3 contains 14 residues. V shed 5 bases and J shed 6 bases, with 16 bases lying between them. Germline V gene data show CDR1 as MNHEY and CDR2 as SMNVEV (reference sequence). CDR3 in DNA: TGTGCCAGCAGTCCCAGAACAGGTTCTCATGGCTACACCTTC. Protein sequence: CASSPRTGSHGYTF.

DNA for the CDR3: TGTGCCAGCCCAACTTGGGAGCGGGAGAGCACAGATACGCAGTATTTT. This gives the protein CASPTWERESTDTQYF. This chain links TRBV2 with TRBJ2-3; TRBD2 matches at 8 bases. CDR1 SNHLY and CDR2 FYNNEI come from the germline V gene. V trimming: 8 bases; J trimming: 0 bases; junction bases outside the gene matches: 10. The CDR3 spans 16 residues.

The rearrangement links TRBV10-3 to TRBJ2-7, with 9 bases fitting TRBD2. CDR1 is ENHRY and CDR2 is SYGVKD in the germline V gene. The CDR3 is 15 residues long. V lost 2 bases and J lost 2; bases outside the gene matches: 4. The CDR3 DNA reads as TGTGCCATCAGTGAGCCGGGACTAGCAACCTACGAGCAGTACTTC. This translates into CAISEPGLATYEQYF.

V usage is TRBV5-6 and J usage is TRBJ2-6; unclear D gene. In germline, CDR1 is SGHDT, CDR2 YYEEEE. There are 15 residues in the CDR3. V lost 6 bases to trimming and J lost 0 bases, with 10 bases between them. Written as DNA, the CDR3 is TGTGCCAGCACGAGTATCCGCTCTGGGGCCAACGTCCTGACTTTC. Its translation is CASTSIRSGANVLTF.

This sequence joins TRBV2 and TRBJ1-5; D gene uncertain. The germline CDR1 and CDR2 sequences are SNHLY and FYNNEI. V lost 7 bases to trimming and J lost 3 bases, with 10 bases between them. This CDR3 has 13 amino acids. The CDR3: CASTPTHNQPQHF. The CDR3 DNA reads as TGTGCCAGCACCCCAACTCACAATCAGCCCCAGCATTTT. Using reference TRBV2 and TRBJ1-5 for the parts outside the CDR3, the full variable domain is EPEVTQTPSHQVTQMGQEVILRCVPISNHLYFYWYRQILGQKVEFLVSFYNNEISEKSEIFDDQFSVERPDGSNFTLKIRSTKLEDSAMYFCASTPTHNQPQHFGDGTRLSIL.

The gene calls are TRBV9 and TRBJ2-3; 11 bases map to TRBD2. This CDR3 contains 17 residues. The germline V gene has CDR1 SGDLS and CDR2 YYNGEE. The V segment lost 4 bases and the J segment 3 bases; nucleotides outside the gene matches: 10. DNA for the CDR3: TGTGCCAGCAGCACCGGGACTAGCGGAAGAGGTACAGATACGCAGTATTTT. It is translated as CASSTGTSGRGTDTQYF.

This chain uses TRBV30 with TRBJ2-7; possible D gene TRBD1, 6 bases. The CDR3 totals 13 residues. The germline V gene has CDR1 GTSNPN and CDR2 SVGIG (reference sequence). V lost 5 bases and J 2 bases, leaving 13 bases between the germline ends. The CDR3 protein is CAWARGLTYEQYF. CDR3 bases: TGTGCCTGGGCGAGGGGGTTAACCTACGAGCAGTACTTC.

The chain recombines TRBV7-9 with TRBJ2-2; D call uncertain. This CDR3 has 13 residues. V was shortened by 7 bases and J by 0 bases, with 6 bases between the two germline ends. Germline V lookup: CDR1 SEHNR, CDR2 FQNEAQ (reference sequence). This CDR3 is CASMAANTGELFF. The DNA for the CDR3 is TGTGCCAGCATGGCAGCGAACACCGGGGAGCTGTTTTTT. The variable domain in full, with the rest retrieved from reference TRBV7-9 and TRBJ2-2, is DTGVSQNPRHKITKRGQNVTFRCDPISEHNRLYWYRQTLGQGPEFLTYFQNEAQLEKSRLLSDRFSAERPKGSFSTLEIQRTEQGDSAMYLCASMAANTGELFFGEGSRLTVL.

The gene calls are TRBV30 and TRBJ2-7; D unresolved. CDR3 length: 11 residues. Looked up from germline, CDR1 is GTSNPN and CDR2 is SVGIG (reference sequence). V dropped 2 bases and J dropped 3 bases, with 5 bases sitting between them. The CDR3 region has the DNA TGTGCCTGGAGTTGGGGCTACGAGCAGTACTTC. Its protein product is CAWSWGYEQYF.

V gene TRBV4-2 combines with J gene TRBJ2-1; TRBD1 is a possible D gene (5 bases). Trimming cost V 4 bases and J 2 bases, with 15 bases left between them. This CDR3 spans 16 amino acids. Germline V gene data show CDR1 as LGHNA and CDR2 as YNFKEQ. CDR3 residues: CASSREAGQTYNEQFF. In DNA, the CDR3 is TGTGCCAGCAGCCGCGAAGCCGGACAAACCTACAATGAGCAGTTCTTC.

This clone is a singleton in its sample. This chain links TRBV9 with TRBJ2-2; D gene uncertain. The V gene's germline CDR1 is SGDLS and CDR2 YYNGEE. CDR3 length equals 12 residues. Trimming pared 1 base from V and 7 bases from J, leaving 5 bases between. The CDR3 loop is CASSVKDGELFF. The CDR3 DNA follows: TGTGCCAGCAGCGTAAAGGACGGGGAGCTGTTTTTT. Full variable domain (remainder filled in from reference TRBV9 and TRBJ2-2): DSGVTQTPKHLITATGQRVTLRCSPRSGDLSVYWYQQSLDQGLQFLIQYYNGEERAKGNILERFSAQQFPDLHSELNLSSLELGDSALYFCASSVKDGELFFGEGSRLTVL.

The CDR3 here is CASSQASVRTQYF. DNA for the CDR3: TGCGCCAGCAGTCAGGCCTCGGTTAGGACCCAGTACTTC. This chain connects TRBV23-1 to TRBJ2-5, with D uncertain. TRBV23-1 is annotated as an ORF whose role is uncertain. This CDR3 spans 13 amino acids. Trimming removed 3 bases at V and 7 bases at J, with 12 bases between.